Reported below is one TCR beta chain. No antigen is known for it. No much larger clone exists at a distance of one base, and base qualities are not known. The entire amount of isolated RNA was reverse transcribed using the High Capacity cDNA Reverse Transcription Kit, so the sequenced TCRB transcripts were expressed ones. Deep immunoSEQ sequencing was applied to naive, central memory and regulatory T cell samples, giving an average of roughly 3.3 million total reads per sample. After sorted cells were lysed in RLT buffer, RNA was extracted with DNase-treated RNeasy Micro or Mini kits, with the choice depending on cell number. To prevent cross-contamination, each cell subset was processed individually, whereas patient and healthy donor samples were processed jointly. TCRB sequences were amplified from cDNA with the immunoSEQ multiplex PCR, producing 87-bp fragments spanning the CDR3 region. Sequencing of the amplicons was done on the Illumina HiSeq platform. As for the authors' bioinformatics: PCR bias was corrected computationally using synthetic template baselines, and reads within Hamming distance 2 were collapsed, with unmergeable singletons discarded. Reads were aligned to IMGT to assign V, D and J genes, CDR3 length, and insertions or deletions at six rearrangement sites. Within each subset, clonotype counts were normalized to the number of sorted cells before true diversity and Gini coefficients were calculated with the tcR R package. Repertoire sharing was quantified using the overlap coefficient calculated on TCRB nucleotide sequences. Drawn from immuneACCESS, this table holds only the in-frame rearrangements with V and J called that TCRdb kept. Clones are partly lost; checked studies trace under half to an unresolved V gene and leave the rest unexplained. V and J calls and clone size are copied from that table; D and trimming were computed from the DNA. Across this sample there are about 150,000 clones, with about 9.4% seen only once. The ten largest clones add up to 0.45% to 0.6% of the sample.

These data originate in a study of beta chain features in type 1 diabetes (dated by TCRdb to 2017 to 2018). With regard to the full study: Patients and healthy donors did not differ in mean age, gender distribution, total cell number or subset yield. A total of some 100,000,000 sorted cells were examined across all samples, and a strong correlation was observed between cell number per subset and RNA yield. In the study, recently diagnosed type 1 diabetes patients and matched healthy donors were compared on the TCRB repertoires of their sorted circulating CD4+ T cell subsets. Regulatory and stem cell-like memory subsets were obtained from only 8 patients and roughly eight healthy donors, while naive and central memory subsets were obtained from all 30 or so donors. General conclusions and limits of the study: Fewer insertions and more nucleotide deletions at VDJ recombination sites were observed in patients with type 1 diabetes, implying thymic rearrangement abnormalities. Because small numbers of individuals were included in the HLA sub-analyses, any influence of HLA type on TCRB rearrangement was left unresolved. Type 1 diabetes patients showed a moderate but significant shortening of TCRB CDR3 length in all four CD4+ subsets. The naive, central memory and regulatory TCRB repertoires appeared to resemble one another more closely among patients than among healthy donors. Shorter templates might be favored by PCR, yet because patient and control samples were amplified and corrected together, any such skew would affect both groups equally. Sequencing cDNA rather than genomic DNA could over-represent highly expressing activated cells, although activation and CD3 levels did not differ between groups.

Each donor gave one peripheral blood draw, about 100 mL on average, collected into heparinised tubes. Using a panel that included CD45RO, CCR7, CD25, CD127, CD95 and CD27, naive, central memory, regulatory and stem cell-like memory CD4+ T cells were sorted on a BD FACSAria II. A purity above 98% was achieved for all sorted populations. PBMCs were isolated immediately by Lymphoprep density gradient centrifugation and stained directly without culture. To minimize batch effects, samples were stained and sorted in pairs, one healthy donor with one patient per experiment. Taken from cysteine to phenylalanine, the CDR3 has 17 residues. Only the CDR3 portion is preserved as DNA: 51 bases, with reading frame beginning at the first base. According to the germline V gene, CDR1 reads SGHAT and CDR2 reads FQNNGV. The trim is 5 bases for V and 4 bases for J, with a gap of 21 bases between the germline ends.

This clonotype was sampled from a man aged 25 to 45 with type 1 diabetes. Material: central memory CD4+ T cells from blood. The chain joins TRBV11-2 to TRBJ1-3; the D gene is perhaps TRBD1, from 5 matching bases. The CDR3 region: CASSRLPQGAGGNTIYF. Read as DNA, the sequence is TGTGCCAGCAGCCGACTACCCCAGGGTGCGGGAGGAAACACCATATATTTT.